The present T cell receptor beta chain was sequenced within a study of T cell responses to AZD1222 COVID-19 vaccine (dated by TCRdb to the early 2020s). For the wider study: TCR sequencing was performed for more than 230 trial participants, of whom around 200 were given two doses of AZD1222 and approximately 25 were given two doses of MenACWY control vaccine. Enrollment into the trials was organized by age into subgroups of 18-55, 56-69 and 70-plus years, and those subgroups contained around 150, 28 and 57 TCR-sequenced participants, respectively.

CDR1 and CDR2, looked up from the germline V gene, are SGHNT and YENEEA. For this chain, trimming is 7 bases at the V end and 1 base at the J end, and the number of junction bases without a gene match is 5. The CDR3 numbers 16 residues from cysteine through phenylalanine. Just the 48-base CDR3 DNA is kept, in frame starting at base 1. On this clone: Its antigen is unknown. Base qualities are not at hand, and no much larger clone is one base apart.

The label giving this sample's time point can be read as: about 28 days (+/-7) after the second vaccine dose. AZD1222 recipients whose second dose came at about 4 weeks and those whose second dose came at about 12 weeks were combined into one group, since spike-specific TCR depth and breadth did not differ between the two schedules. Vaccinee samples were obtained from the UK trials COV001 and COV002, which included a single-blind randomized controlled phase 2/3 trial of AZD1222 (ChAdOx1 nCoV-19) in healthy adults. For TCRbeta chain sequencing, PBMC samples were collected from trial participants at day 0 and at day 28 after the second dose. The full study reports these points: CD4 TCRs associated with the vaccine covered the entire spike protein, and the dominant responses were in regions 160-218 and 743-854. Because no day 14 peak-response samples were available, the repertoires could be characterized only after the peak T cell response. After two AZD1222 doses, spike-specific TCR breadth and depth were significantly higher than at day 0 and than in MenACWY recipients. Conclusions about previously exposed vaccinees are limited, since just a handful of AZD1222 recipients were seropositive for SARS-CoV-2 at baseline. Nearly half of unique spike-specific TCRs reportedly recognized epitopes outside regions mutated in the B.1.351 and B.1.1.7 variants. The 56-69-year group was small, and its depth increase did not reach significance, likely because of low power. Participants were mostly white British and included more females than males, and it was suggested by the authors that clonal diversity may have been underestimated.

The CDR3 regions of human TCRbeta chains were analyzed by immunosequencing. The published analysis was carried out like this. Repertoire TCRs were checked for matches against a reference library of SARS-CoV-2-specific TCRs that had been generated using the MIRA antigen-specificity platform. Breadth meant the fraction of unique TCRs that were SARS-CoV-2-associated, whereas depth meant the fraction of total T cells that were SARS-CoV-2-associated. Using the MIRA data, every spike-specific TCR was mapped to the spike region that the TCR reacted to and assigned to either a CD4 or a CD8 class. Log10-transformed breadth and depth values were compared by one-way ANOVA with Sidak's multiple comparisons tests. The source is immuneACCESS, and TCRdb retained only in-frame sequences with V and J called. Part of the clones is not carried over; for the studies checked, unresolved V genes explain less than half of this, and the remainder is unexplained. V and J calls and clone size come straight from that table; D and trimming were deduced from the DNA. This sample lists 250,000 to 300,000 clones; 94% were detected once. Roughly 0.5% of the sample goes to the ten largest clones.

The origin of this receptor is an adult who received the AZD1222 COVID-19 vaccine. This material consisted of peripheral blood, taken 28 days after the second AZD1222 dose. The chain is encoded by TRBV11-3 joined to TRBJ2-2; 11 middle bases align to TRBD2. The CDR3 protein: CASNPTSGGNTGELFF. The bases are TGTGCCAGCAACCCTACTAGCGGGGGGAACACCGGGGAGCTGTTTTTT.